This T cell receptor beta chain comes out of a study of blood T cell repertoires in COVID-19. Background on the study: Samples came from the United States, Italy and Spain, spanning acute and convalescent COVID-19. Sources were T cells, B-cell-depleted T cells, or PBMCs; the material itself was cDNA or gDNA.

The length of the CDR3 is 16 residues. CDR1 is SGDLS and CDR2 is YYNGEE in the germline V gene. Trimming removed 4 bases from V and 3 bases from J; junction bases left unmatched: 4. Per the original methods: By means of reference gene primer amplification, nucleated cell counts were estimated. Only in-frame clones appear in the TCRdb table, and some are missing; sequencing was by immunoSEQ multiplex PCR. V, J and clone size are taken as reported in that table, and D and trimming were inferred from the DNA itself. The table records about 140,000 clones, over 75% of them present only once. The chain combines TRBV9 with TRBJ2-3; TRBD2 matches 14 bases. This receptor was obtained from a woman aged 45 to 65 with acute or convalescent COVID-19. Sequencing used peripheral blood. In DNA, the CDR3 is TGTGCCAGCAGCTTGGGACTAGCGGGAGCGACAGATACGCAGTATTTT. Its translation: CASSLGLAGATDTQYF.